Sequencing of this TCR beta chain was carried out in a study of cytomegalovirus exposure and HLA in healthy donors. Findings and limits, study-wide: Rare TCR sequences predominated, though certain public TCRs were found in many donors. First-cohort TCR clusters were later found to tend to co-occur in the 90 to 150 validation repertoires. It was 164 TCR beta chains that were listed as cytomegalovirus-associated.

Method: immunoSEQ multiplex PCR; TCRdb's copy keeps in-frame clones and lacks some. This sample has 70,000 or so clones, with around 95% found just once. V lost 4 bases to trimming and J lost 1 base; unmatched junction nucleotides: 5. CDR1 and CDR2 from the germline V gene are LGHNA and YSLEER. CDR3 length equals 15 residues. With respect to this clone: The antigen is unknown.

Specimen: PBMCs. The TCR sequence derives from a woman aged 18-30 years in good health and CMV-seropositive. This chain uses TRBV4-3 with TRBJ2-7; 9 bases align to TRBD2. CDR3 amino acids: CASSPGLAGSYEQYF. CDR3 DNA: TGCGCCAGCAGCCCGGGGCTAGCGGGATCCTACGAGCAGTACTTC.